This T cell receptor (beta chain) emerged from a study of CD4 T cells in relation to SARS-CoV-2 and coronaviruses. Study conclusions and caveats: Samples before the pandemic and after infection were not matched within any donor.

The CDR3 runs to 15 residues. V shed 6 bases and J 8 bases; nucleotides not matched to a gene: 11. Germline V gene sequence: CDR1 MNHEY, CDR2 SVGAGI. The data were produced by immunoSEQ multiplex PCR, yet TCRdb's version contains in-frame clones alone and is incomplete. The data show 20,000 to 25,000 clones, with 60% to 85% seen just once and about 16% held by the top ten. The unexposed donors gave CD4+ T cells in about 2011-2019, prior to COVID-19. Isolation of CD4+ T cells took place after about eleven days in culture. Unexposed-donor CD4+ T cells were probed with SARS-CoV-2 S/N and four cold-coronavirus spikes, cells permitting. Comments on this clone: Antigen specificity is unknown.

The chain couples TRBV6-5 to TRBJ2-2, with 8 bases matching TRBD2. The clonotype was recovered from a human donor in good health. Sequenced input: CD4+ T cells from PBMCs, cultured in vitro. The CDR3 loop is CASSDPSGSGGELFF. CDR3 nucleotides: TGTGCCAGCAGCGACCCTAGCGGGTCAGGAGGGGAGCTGTTTTTT.